This TCR beta chain was captured by sequencing in a study of blood T cell repertoires in COVID-19. Using immunoSEQ multiplex PCR, the repertoire was profiled, and TCRdb retains in-frame clones only, with some absent. The table has approximately 140,000 clones, around nine tenths seen once. The CDR3 extends over 16 amino acids. V was clipped by 1 base and J by 4 bases, with 14 bases between them. In germline, CDR1 is MGHDK, CDR2 SYGVNS. Sequences were obtained from peripheral blood. The rearrangement uses TRBV25-1 and TRBJ2-1; possible D gene TRBD1, 5 bases. This receptor was obtained from a human donor in a cohort sampled during active COVID-19. CDR3 coding DNA: TGTGCCAGCAGTGAATCAGGGTCTAGGCGATACAATGAGCAGTTCTTC. It is translated as CASSESGSRRYNEQFF. Drawing the rest from reference TRBV25-1 and TRBJ2-1, the complete variable domain is EADIYQTPRYLVIGTGKKITLECSQTMGHDKMYWYQQDPGMELHLIHYSYGVNSTEKGDLSSESTVSRIRTEHFPLTLESARPSHTSQYLCASSESGSRRYNEQFFGPGTRLTVL.